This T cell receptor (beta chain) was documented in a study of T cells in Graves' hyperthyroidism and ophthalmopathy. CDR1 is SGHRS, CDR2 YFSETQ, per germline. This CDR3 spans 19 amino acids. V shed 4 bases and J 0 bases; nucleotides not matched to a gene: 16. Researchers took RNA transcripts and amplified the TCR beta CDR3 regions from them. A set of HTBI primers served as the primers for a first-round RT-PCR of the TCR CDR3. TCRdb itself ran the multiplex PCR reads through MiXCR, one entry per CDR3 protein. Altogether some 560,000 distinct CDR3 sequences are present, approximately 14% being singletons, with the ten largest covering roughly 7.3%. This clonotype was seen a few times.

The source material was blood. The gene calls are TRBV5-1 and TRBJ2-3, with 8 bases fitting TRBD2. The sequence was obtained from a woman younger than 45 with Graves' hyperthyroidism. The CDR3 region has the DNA TGCGCCAGCAGCGGAATAGCGGGATTTTCCTCTGCTAGCACAGATACGCAGTATTTT. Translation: CASSGIAGFSSASTDTQYF.